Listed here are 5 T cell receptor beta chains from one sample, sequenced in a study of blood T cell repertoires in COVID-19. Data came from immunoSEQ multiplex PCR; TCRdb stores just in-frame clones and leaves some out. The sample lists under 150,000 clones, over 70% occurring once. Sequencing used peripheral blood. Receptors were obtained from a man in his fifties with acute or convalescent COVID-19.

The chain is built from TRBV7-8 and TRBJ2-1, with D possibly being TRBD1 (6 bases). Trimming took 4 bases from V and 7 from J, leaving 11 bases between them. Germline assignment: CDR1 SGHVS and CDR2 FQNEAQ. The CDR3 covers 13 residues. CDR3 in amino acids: CASSSIQGNEQFF. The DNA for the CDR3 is TGTGCCAGCAGCTCGATACAGGGAAATGAGCAGTTCTTC.

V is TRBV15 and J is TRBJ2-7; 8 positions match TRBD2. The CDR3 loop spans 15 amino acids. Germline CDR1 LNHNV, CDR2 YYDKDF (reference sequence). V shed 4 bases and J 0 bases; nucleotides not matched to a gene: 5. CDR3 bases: TGTGCCACCAGCACCGTAGCGGGGCGCTCCTACGAGCAGTACTTC. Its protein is CATSTVAGRSYEQYF.

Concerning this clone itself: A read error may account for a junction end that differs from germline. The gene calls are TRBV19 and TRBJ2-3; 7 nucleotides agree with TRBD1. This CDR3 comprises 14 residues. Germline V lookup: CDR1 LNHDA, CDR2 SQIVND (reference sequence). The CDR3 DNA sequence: TGTGCCAGCAGTATATCCGACAGGGTGGATACGCAGTATTTT. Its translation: CASSISDRVDTQYF.

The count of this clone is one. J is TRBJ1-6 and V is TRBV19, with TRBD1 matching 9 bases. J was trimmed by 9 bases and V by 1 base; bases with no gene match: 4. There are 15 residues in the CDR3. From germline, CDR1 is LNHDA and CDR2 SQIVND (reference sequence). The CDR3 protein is CASSIATGGSSPLHF. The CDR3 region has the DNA TGTGCCAGTAGTATAGCGACAGGGGGTAGTTCACCCCTCCACTTT.

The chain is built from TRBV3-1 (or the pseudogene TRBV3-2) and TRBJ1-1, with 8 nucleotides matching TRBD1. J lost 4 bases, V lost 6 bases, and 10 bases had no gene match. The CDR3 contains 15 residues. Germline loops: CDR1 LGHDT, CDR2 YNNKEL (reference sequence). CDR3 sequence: CASRGRDRGGTEAFF. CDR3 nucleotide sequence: TGTGCCAGCAGAGGGCGAGACAGGGGTGGCACTGAAGCTTTCTTT.